These 17 T cell receptor beta chains share one sample of origin, sequenced in a study of cytomegalovirus exposure and HLA in healthy donors. The PCR contained 60 Vbeta and 13 Jbeta primers. Some clones are missing from TCRdb's copy, which holds only in-frame ones; the method was immunoSEQ multiplex PCR. The repertoire has about 140,000 clones, about 70% of them found once; the top ten carry 2% to 2.5%. The sample consisted of PBMCs. The receptor source for this set is a woman aged 55 to 70 in good health and CMV-seropositive.

A few counts support this clone. V usage is TRBV15 and J usage is TRBJ1-1, with 8 bases that match TRBD1. Germline-derived CDR1 and CDR2 are LNHNV and YYDKDF (reference sequence). This CDR3 is 17 amino acids long. The ends lost 7 bases at V and 4 bases at J; junction bases unmatched: 17. In DNA form, the CDR3 reads TGTGCCACCATTCTCGCCCGACAGGGGCGGGTAGGCACTGAAGCTTTCTTT. Translation: CATILARQGRVGTEAFF. Full variable domain (remainder filled in from reference TRBV15 and TRBJ1-1): DAMVIQNPRYQVTQFGKPVTLSCSQTLNHNVMYWYQQKSSQAPKLLFHYYDKDFNNEADTPDNFQSRRPNTSFCFLDIRSPGLGDTAMYLCATILARQGRVGTEAFFGQGTRLTVV.

V and J are TRBV20-1 and TRBJ1-2; 9 nucleotides line up with TRBD1. The ends lost 6 bases at V and 12 bases at J; junction bases unmatched: 8. This CDR3 region has 11 residues. CDR1 and CDR2 from the germline V gene are DFQATT and SNEGSKA (reference sequence). The CDR3 loop is CSARGGQGHTF. The CDR3 DNA is TGCAGTGCAAGGGGGGGACAGGGTCACACCTTC.

This chain links TRBV2 with TRBJ2-1, with 7 positions matching TRBD1. Unmatched junction bases numbered 5, after V lost 6 bases and J lost 9 bases. Germline V gene data show CDR1 as SNHLY and CDR2 as FYNNEI. This CDR3 has 12 residues. Here the CDR3 DNA reads TGTGCCAGCAGCGGGACAGTGGGTGAGCAGTTCTTC. Translated: CASSGTVGEQFF.

This clone has only a few counts. The genes are TRBV2 and TRBJ2-7; 7 bases are a match to TRBD1. Germline CDR1 and CDR2: SNHLY and FYNNEI. The CDR3 extends over 16 amino acids. Trimming took 4 bases from V and 1 from J; bases not matched to a gene: 10. The CDR3: CASSGIIGTASYEQYF. For the CDR3, the DNA is TGTGCCAGCAGTGGAATAATAGGGACAGCTTCCTACGAGCAGTACTTC.

The V gene is TRBV2, the J gene TRBJ1-2, with D uncertain. The germline CDR1 and CDR2 sequences are SNHLY and FYNNEI. The CDR3 contains 14 residues. Trimming stripped 6 bases from V and 2 bases from J, with 13 bases between. CDR3 nucleotide sequence: TGTGCCAGCAGCAGCGGACCGACCAACTATGGCTACACCTTC. Protein: CASSSGPTNYGYTF.

This chain uses TRBV7-3 with TRBJ1-1, with 9 bases that match TRBD1. Germline V gives CDR1 SGHTA, CDR2 FQGTGA. The CDR3 is 15 amino acids. V was pared by 5 bases and J by 0 bases, with 4 bases of the junction left unmatched. The CDR3 DNA sequence: TGTGCCAGCAGCCGGACAGGGGAATTGAACACTGAAGCTTTCTTT. Translating it yields CASSRTGELNTEAFF.

This chain joins TRBV19 and TRBJ1-1; maybe TRBD1 (6 bases). The length of the CDR3 is 13 residues. The germline gives CDR1 LNHDA, CDR2 SQIVND (reference sequence). V lost 4 bases and J lost 6, with 12 bases in between. CDR3 in amino acids: CASSSGGAAEAFF. CDR3 DNA: TGTGCCAGTAGTAGCGGGGGGGCGGCTGAAGCTTTCTTT.

The chain joins TRBV6-8 to TRBJ1-2; 7 bases align to TRBD1. In germline, CDR1 is MNHGY, CDR2 SAAAGT. Trimming cost V 7 bases and J 6 bases; bases outside gene matches: 17. The CDR3 runs 16 residues. The CDR3 sequence: CASILQPQGEEDGYTF. The CDR3 coding sequence is TGTGCCAGCATTTTACAGCCCCAGGGGGAAGAGGATGGCTACACCTTC.

This clone showed up just a few times. The rearrangement links TRBV2 to TRBJ1-4; D possibly corresponds to TRBD1 (6 bases). Germline V CDR1 and CDR2: SNHLY, FYNNEI. CDR3 size: 12 residues. The germline V and J ends were trimmed by 6 bases and 12 bases, with 14 bases remaining between them. The CDR3 is CASRGTSHQLFF. The CDR3 DNA sequence: TGTGCCAGCAGGGGGACAAGTCATCAACTGTTTTTT.

The chain uses TRBV2 and TRBJ1-1, with 7 nucleotides matching TRBD1. V lost 1 base and J lost 0; bases outside the gene matches: 2. The CDR3 is made up of 15 amino acids. Germline CDR1 SNHLY, CDR2 FYNNEI. CDR3 region: CASSEEGAMNTEAFF. The CDR3 DNA follows: TGTGCCAGCAGTGAAGAGGGGGCAATGAACACTGAAGCTTTCTTT.

The CDR3, as DNA: TGTGCCAGCAGCTCTCGACACGATCGAAACTATGGCTACACCTTC. The encoded protein is CASSSRHDRNYGYTF. The V and J genes are TRBV9 and TRBJ1-2; D is undetermined. The CDR3 runs to 15 residues. CDR1 and CDR2 (germline): SGDLS, YYNGEE. The germline V and J ends were trimmed by 4 bases and 2 bases, with 15 bases remaining between them.

V usage is TRBV10-1 and J usage is TRBJ2-3, with TRBD2 matching 15 bases. The length of the CDR3 is 18 residues. Germline trimming cut 2 bases from V and 4 bases from J; bases unmatched to any gene: 7. CDR1 WNHNN and CDR2 SYGVQD come from the germline V gene (reference sequence). CDR3 amino acids: CASSEPWTSGRASDTQYF. DNA of the CDR3: TGCGCCAGCAGTGAGCCTTGGACTAGCGGGAGGGCTTCAGATACGCAGTATTTT.

The chain has TRBV6-5 and TRBJ1-2, with D possibly TRBD1 on 5 matching bases. CDR1 is MNHEY, CDR2 SVGAGI, per germline. V lost 6 bases to trimming and J lost 4 bases, with 12 bases between them. This CDR3 is built from 13 residues. This CDR3 is CASRRPDTYGYTF. Written as DNA, the CDR3 is TGTGCCAGCAGACGGCCGGACACCTATGGCTACACCTTC.

The chain combines TRBV6-1 with TRBJ1-1, with TRBD1 matching 9 bases. The germline V gene has CDR1 MNHNS and CDR2 SASEGT. The CDR3 covers 15 residues. V shed 4 bases, J shed 0 bases, and the junction held 3 bases outside the gene matches. The CDR3 spells CASSARTGVNTEAFF. The CDR3 DNA follows: TGTGCCAGCAGTGCCCGGACAGGGGTGAACACTGAAGCTTTCTTT.

The gene calls are TRBV10-3 and TRBJ2-1; no reliable D call. The germline V gene has CDR1 ENHRY and CDR2 SYGVKD. The ends were cut back, 3 bases at V and 4 bases at J, with 4 bases in the middle. The CDR3 has 12 residues. DNA for the CDR3: TGTGCCATCAGTGAATCTTACAATGAGCAGTTCTTC. This translates into CAISESYNEQFF.

The genes are TRBV5-1 and TRBJ2-2; a possible D gene is TRBD2 (6 bases). Trimming removed 3 bases at V and 6 bases at J, with 15 bases between. The CDR3 is made up of 15 amino acids. Germline V gene data show CDR1 as SGHRS and CDR2 as YFSETQ. In DNA, the CDR3 is TGCGCCAGCAGCTCAGAGGGGTCGGGGGCCGGGGAGCTGTTTTTT. It specifies CASSSEGSGAGELFF.

The chain has TRBV6-1 and TRBJ2-7; D possibly corresponds to TRBD2 (6 bases). This CDR3 is 12 amino acids long. The V end was cut by 7 bases, the J end by 4 bases, with 11 bases between. Per the germline V gene, CDR1 is MNHNS and CDR2 is SASEGT. The DNA of the CDR3 is TGTGCCAGCAAGACCGGGACTTACGAGCAGTACTTC. Translated, it gives CASKTGTYEQYF.